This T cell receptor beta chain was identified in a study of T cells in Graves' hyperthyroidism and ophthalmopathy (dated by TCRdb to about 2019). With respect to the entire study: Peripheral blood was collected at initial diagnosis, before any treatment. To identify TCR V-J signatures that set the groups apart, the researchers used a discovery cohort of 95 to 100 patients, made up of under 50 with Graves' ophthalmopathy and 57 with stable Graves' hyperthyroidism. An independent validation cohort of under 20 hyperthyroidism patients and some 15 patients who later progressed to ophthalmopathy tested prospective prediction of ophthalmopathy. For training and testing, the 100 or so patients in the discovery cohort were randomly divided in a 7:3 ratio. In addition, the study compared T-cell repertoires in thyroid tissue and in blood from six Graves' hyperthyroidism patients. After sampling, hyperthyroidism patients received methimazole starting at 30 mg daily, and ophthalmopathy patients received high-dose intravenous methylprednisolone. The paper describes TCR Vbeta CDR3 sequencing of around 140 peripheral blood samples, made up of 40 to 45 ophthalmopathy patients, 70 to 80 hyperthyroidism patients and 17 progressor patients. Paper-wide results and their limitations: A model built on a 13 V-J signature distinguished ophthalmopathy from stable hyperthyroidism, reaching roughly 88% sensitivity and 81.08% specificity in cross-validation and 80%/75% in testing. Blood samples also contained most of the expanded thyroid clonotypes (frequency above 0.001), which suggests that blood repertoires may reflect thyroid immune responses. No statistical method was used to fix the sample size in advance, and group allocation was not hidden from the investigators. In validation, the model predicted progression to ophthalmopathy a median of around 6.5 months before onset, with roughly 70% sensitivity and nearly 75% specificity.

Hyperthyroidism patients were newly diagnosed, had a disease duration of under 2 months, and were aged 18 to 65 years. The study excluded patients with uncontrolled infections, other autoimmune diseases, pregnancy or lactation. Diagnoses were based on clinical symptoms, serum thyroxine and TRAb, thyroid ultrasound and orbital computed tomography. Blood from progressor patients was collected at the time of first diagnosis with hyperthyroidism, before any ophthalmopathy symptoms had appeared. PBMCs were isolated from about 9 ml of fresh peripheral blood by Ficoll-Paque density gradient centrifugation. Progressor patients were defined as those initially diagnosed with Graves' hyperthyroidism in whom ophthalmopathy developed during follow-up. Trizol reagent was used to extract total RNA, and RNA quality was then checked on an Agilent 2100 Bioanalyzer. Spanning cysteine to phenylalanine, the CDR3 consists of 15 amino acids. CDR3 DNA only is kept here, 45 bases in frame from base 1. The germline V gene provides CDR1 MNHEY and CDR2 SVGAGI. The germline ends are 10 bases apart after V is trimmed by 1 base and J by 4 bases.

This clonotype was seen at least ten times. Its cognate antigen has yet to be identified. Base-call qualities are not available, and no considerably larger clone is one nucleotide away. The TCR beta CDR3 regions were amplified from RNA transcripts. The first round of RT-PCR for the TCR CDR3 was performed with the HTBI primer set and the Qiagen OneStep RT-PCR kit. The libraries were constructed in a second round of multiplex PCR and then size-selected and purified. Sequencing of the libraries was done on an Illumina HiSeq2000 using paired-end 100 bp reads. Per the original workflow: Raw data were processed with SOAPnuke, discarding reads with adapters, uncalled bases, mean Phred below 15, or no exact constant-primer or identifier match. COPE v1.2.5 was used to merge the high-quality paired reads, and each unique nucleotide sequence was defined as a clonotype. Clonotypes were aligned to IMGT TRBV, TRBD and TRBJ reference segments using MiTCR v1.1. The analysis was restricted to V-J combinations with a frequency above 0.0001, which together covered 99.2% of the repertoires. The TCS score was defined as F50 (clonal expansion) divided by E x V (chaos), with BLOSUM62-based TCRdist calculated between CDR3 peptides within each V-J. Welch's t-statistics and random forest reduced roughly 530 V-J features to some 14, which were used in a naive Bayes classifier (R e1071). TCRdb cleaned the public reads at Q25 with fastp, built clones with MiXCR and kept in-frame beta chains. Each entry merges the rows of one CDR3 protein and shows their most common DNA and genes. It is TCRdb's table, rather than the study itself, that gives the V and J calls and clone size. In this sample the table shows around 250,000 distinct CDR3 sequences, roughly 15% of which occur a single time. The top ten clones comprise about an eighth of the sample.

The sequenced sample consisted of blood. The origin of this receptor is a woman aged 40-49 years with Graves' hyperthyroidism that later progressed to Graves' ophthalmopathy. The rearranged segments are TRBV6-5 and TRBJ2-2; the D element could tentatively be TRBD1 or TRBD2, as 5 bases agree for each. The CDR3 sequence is CASSYWSGSTGELFF. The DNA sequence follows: TGTGCCAGCAGTTACTGGTCAGGGAGCACCGGGGAGCTGTTTTTT.